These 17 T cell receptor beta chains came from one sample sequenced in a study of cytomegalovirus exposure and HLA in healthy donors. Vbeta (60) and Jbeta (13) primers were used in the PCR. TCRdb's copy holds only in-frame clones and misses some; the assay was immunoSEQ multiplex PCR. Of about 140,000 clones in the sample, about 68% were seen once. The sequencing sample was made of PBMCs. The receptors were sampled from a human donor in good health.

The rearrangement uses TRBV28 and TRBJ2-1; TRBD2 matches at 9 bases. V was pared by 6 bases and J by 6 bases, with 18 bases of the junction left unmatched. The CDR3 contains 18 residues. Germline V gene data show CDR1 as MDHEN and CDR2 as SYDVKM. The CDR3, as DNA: TGTGCCAGCAGCTCGGCTTCACGGACTAGCGCTCTAAGCAATGAGCAGTTCTTC. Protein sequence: CASSSASRTSALSNEQFF.

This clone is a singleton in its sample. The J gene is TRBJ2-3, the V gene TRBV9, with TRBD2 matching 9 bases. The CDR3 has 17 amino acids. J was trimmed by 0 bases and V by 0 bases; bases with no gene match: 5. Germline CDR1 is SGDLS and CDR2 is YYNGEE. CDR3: CASSVDPTSGSTDTQYF. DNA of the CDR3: TGTGCCAGCAGCGTAGATCCGACTAGCGGAAGCACAGATACGCAGTATTTT.

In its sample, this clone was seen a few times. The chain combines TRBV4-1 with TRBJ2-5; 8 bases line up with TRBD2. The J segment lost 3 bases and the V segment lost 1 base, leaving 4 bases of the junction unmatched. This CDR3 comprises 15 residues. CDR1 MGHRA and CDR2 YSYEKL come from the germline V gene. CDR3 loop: CASSQGERGKETQYF. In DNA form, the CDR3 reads TGCGCCAGCAGCCAAGGGGAGCGGGGGAAAGAGACCCAGTACTTC.

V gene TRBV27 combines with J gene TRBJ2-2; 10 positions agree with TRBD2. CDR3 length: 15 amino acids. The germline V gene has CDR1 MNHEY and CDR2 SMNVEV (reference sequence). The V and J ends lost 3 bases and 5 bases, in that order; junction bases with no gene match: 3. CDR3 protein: CASSFLAGDTGELFF. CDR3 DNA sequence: TGTGCCAGCAGTTTTCTAGCGGGAGATACCGGGGAGCTGTTTTTT.

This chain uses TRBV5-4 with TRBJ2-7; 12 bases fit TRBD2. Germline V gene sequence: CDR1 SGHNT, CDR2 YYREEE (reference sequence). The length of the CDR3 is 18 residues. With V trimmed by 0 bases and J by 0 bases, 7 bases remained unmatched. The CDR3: CASSLALGLAGFSYEQYF. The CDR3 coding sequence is TGTGCCAGCAGCTTGGCACTTGGACTAGCGGGGTTCTCCTACGAGCAGTACTTC.

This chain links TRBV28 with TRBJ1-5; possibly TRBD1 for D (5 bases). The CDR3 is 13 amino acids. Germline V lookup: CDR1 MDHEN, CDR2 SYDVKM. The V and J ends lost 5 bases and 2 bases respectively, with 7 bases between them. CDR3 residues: CASSEQGNQPQHF. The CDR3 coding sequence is TGTGCCAGCAGTGAACAGGGCAATCAGCCCCAGCATTTT.

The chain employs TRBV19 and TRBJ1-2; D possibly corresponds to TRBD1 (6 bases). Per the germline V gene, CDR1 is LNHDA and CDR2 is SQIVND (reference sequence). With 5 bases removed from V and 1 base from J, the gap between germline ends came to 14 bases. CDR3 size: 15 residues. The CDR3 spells CASSATGHNNYGYTF. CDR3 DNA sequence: TGTGCCAGTAGTGCTACAGGGCACAATAACTATGGCTACACCTTC. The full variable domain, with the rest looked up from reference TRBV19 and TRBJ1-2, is DGGITQSPKYLFRKEGQNVTLSCEQNLNHDAMYWYRQDPGQGLRLIYYSQIVNDFQKGDIAEGYSVSREKKESFPLTVTSAQKNPTAFYLCASSATGHNNYGYTFGSGTRLTVV.

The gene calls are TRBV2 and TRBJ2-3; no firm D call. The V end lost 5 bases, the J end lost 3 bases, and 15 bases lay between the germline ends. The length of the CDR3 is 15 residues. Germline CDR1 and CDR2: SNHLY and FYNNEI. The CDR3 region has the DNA TGTGCCAGCAGTAGATTACAGTCTACAACAGATACGCAGTATTTT. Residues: CASSRLQSTTDTQYF.

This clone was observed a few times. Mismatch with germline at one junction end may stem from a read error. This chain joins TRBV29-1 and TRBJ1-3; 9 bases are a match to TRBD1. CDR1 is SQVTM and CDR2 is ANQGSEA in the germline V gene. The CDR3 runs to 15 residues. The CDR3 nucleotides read TGCAGCGTAGCACCGGGACAGGGCTCTGGAAACGCCATATATTTT. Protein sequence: CSVAPGQGSGNAIYF.

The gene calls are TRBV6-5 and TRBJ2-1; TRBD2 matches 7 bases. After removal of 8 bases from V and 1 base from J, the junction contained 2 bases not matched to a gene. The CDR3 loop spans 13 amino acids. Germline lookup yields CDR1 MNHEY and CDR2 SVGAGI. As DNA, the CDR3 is TGTGCCAGCGCTAGCGGTTCCTACAATGAGCAGTTCTTC. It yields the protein CASASGSYNEQFF.

The CDR3 sequence: CASRRDLSYEQYF. The CDR3 DNA follows: TGTGCCAGCAGGCGGGACCTCTCCTACGAGCAGTACTTC. The chain uses TRBV5-4 and TRBJ2-7; D might be TRBD2 (6 bases). Germline V lookup: CDR1 SGHNT, CDR2 YYREEE (reference sequence). The V gene lost 5 bases and the J gene lost 0 bases, with 9 bases spanning the gap. This CDR3 has 13 residues. Full variable domain (rest looked up from reference TRBV5-4 and TRBJ2-7): ETGVTQSPTHLIKTRGQQVTLRCSSQSGHNTVSWYQQALGQGPQFIFQYYREEENGRGNFPPRFSGLQFPNYSSELNVNALELDDSALYLCASRRDLSYEQYFGPGTRLTVT.

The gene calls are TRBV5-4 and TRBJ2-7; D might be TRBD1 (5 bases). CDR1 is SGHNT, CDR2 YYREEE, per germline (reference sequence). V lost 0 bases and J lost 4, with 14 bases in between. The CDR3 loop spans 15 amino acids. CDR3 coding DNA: TGTGCCAGCAGCTTGGGGCAGGGCGAGATTTACGAGCAGTACTTC. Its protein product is CASSLGQGEIYEQYF. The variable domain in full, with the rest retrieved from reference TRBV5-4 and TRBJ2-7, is ETGVTQSPTHLIKTRGQQVTLRCSSQSGHNTVSWYQQALGQGPQFIFQYYREEENGRGNFPPRFSGLQFPNYSSELNVNALELDDSALYLCASSLGQGEIYEQYFGPGTRLTVT.

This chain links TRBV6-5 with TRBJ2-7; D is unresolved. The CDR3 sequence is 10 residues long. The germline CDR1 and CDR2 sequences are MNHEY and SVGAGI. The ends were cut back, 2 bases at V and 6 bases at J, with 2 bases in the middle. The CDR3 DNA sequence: TGTGCCAGCAGTTACCTCGAGCAGTACTTC. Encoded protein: CASSYLEQYF.

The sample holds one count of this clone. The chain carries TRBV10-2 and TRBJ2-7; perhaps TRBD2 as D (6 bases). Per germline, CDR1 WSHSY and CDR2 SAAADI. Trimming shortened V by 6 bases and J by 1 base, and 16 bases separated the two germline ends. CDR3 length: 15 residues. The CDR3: CASSWQEGASYEQYF. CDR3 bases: TGCGCCAGCAGCTGGCAGGAGGGCGCGTCCTACGAGCAGTACTTC.

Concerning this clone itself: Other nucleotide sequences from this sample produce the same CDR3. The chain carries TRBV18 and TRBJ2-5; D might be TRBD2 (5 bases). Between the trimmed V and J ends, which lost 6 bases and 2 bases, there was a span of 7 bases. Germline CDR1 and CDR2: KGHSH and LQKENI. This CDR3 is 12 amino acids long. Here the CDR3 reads CASSRDQETQYF. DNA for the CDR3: TGTGCCAGCTCGAGGGATCAAGAGACCCAGTACTTC.

CDR3 nucleotides: TGCGCCAGCAGCAAGGGACAGGGCCGCGAGCAGTACTTC. Translating it yields CASSKGQGREQYF. The chain combines TRBV4-1 with TRBJ2-7; 9 positions match TRBD1. CDR1 and CDR2 (germline): MGHRA, YSYEKL. V lost 5 bases and J lost 6; bases outside the gene matches: 5. This CDR3 has 13 amino acids.

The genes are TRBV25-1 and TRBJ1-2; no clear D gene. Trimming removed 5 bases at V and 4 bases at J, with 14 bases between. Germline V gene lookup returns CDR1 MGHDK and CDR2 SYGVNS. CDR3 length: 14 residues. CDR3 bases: TGTGCCAGCAGTCCCCTGGACTCTGTCTATGGCTACACCTTC. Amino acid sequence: CASSPLDSVYGYTF.